The text below deals with one T cell receptor (beta chain). TCRdb keeps only in-frame clones here, not all; method: immunoSEQ multiplex PCR. The sample shows around 140,000 clones, 80% to 85% of them seen only once. The data belong to a study of blood T cell repertoires in COVID-19. The CDR3 length is 15 residues. V shed 5 bases and J 7 bases; nucleotides not matched to a gene: 6. Germline V gene data show CDR1 as SGHNT and CDR2 as YYREEE (reference sequence). The genes are TRBV5-4 and TRBJ2-2; 12 bases are shared with TRBD2. Sequencing input: peripheral blood. The sequence was obtained from a woman aged 60-75 years with active or convalescent COVID-19. The CDR3 reads CASRRTSGNVGELFF. CDR3 sequence (DNA): TGTGCCAGCAGAAGGACTAGCGGGAACGTCGGGGAGCTGTTTTTT.